The rows below give T cell receptor beta chains drawn from one sample of a study of response to subunit inactivated influenza vaccine. TCRdb redid the calling of the RT-PCR reads with MiXCR, one entry per CDR3 protein. The sample holds approximately 730,000 distinct CDR3 sequences, about 14% seen once. The material sequenced was PBMCs from blood, taken 14 to 15 days before vaccination. Receptors originate from a man aged 50 to 59 who received an inactivated influenza vaccine. CDR3s include the opening cysteine and the closing phenylalanine or tryptophan. A D gene is named only where the DNA matches it firmly. Some rows mark clone size as missing; the rest say once, few, many or name a class of expanded clone.

clone size	J gene	V gene	D gene	CDR3 protein	CDR3 DNA
.	TRBJ2-3	TRBV7-9	TRBD2	CASSPWTSGLTDTQYF	TGTGCCAGCAGCCCATGGACTAGCGGGTTGACAGATACGCAGTATTTT
few	TRBJ2-3	TRBV12-3/TRBV12-4	.	CASTSRDGSHGTDTQYF	TGTGCCAGCACTAGCCGGGACGGATCCCATGGCACAGATACGCAGTATTTT
.	TRBJ2-1	TRBV4-3	.	CASSQPDRYNEQFF	TGCGCCAGCAGCCAACCAGACCGATACAATGAGCAGTTCTTC
.	TRBJ2-2	TRBV7-9	TRBD2	CASTHGLAGIHAGELFF	TGTGCCAGCACTCACGGGCTAGCGGGGATTCACGCCGGGGAGCTGTTTTTT
many	TRBJ2-5	TRBV11-1	.	CASSLGDSETQYF	TGTGCCAGCAGCTTAGGTGACAGTGAGACCCAGTACTTC
few	TRBJ1-2	TRBV24-1	.	CATSDSGTYDGYTF	TGTGCCACCAGTGATTCCGGGACATACGATGGCTACACCTTC
.	TRBJ2-5	TRBV12-3/TRBV12-4	TRBD1	CASSPGTGADRRETQYF	TGTGCCAGCAGTCCCGGGACAGGGGCGGATCGAAGGGAGACCCAGTACTTC
.	TRBJ2-7	TRBV4-2	TRBD1	CASSQPTGAYEQYF	TGTGCCAGCAGCCAACCTACAGGGGCTTACGAGCAGTACTTC
few	TRBJ2-1	TRBV12-3/TRBV12-4	.	CASSQPWNEQFF	TGTGCCAGCAGCCAACCATGGAATGAGCAGTTCTTC
.	TRBJ2-3	TRBV6-2/TRBV6-3	.	CASSYSYRAGTDTQYF	TGTGCCAGCAGTTACTCCTACCGTGCTGGCACAGATACGCAGTATTTT
.	TRBJ2-1	TRBV20-1	TRBD1	CSAGTGVDLGEQFF	TGCAGTGCTGGGACAGGGGTTGACTTGGGTGAGCAGTTCTTC
few	TRBJ1-3	TRBV30	.	CAWKSRTASGNTIYF	TGTGCCTGGAAATCCCGGACAGCCTCTGGAAACACCATATATTTT
.	TRBJ2-1	TRBV5-1	TRBD2	CASSPSGSRYNEQFF	TGCGCCAGCAGCCCTAGCGGGAGTCGCTACAATGAGCAGTTCTTC
few	TRBJ2-3	TRBV6-2/TRBV6-3	.	CASSIDVAEVRMSTDTQYF	TGTGCCAGCAGCATCGATGTCGCGGAGGTTCGGATGAGCACAGATACGCAGTATTTT
few	TRBJ1-1	TRBV12-3/TRBV12-4	.	CASSSDEGGKAFF	TGTGCCAGCAGTTCCGACGAGGGGGGCAAAGCTTTCTTT
few	TRBJ1-2	TRBV28	.	CASSLPGTTYGYTF	TGTGCCAGCAGTTTACCGGGGACAACCTATGGCTACACCTTC
many	TRBJ2-7	TRBV12-3/TRBV12-4	TRBD1	CASSLTGVSYEQYF	TGTGCCAGCAGTTTAACAGGGGTTTCCTACGAGCAGTACTTC
.	TRBJ2-7	TRBV6-1	TRBD2	CASIGGSYSYEQYF	TGTGCCAGCATCGGGGGGTCGTACTCCTACGAGCAGTACTTC
.	TRBJ2-1	TRBV29-1	.	CSVDDTDLRFDNEQFF	TGCAGCGTTGACGACACGGATTTACGTTTCGACAATGAGCAGTTCTTC
many	TRBJ2-1	TRBV7-6	.	CASSLGTSNYNEQFF	TGTGCCAGCAGCTTAGGAACTAGTAACTACAATGAGCAGTTCTTC
few	TRBJ1-4	TRBV4-2	TRBD1	CASSQDGAPGQGNEKLFF	TGTGCCAGCAGCCAAGATGGGGCTCCGGGACAGGGCAATGAAAAACTGTTTTTT